These 4 T cell receptor beta chains were all obtained from the same sample, sequenced in a study of control samples from healthy donors and cancer patients. Data came from immunoSEQ multiplex PCR; TCRdb stores just in-frame clones and leaves some out. The table has around 80,000 clones, 91% seen once; the top ten hold 15% to 20%. The specimen sequenced was blood. The receptor source for this set is a man between 45 and 60 years old in good health.

The chain has TRBV5-1 and TRBJ1-1; a weak D match, TRBD1 (5 bases). CDR1 and CDR2 from the germline V gene are SGHRS and YFSETQ. V was pared by 1 base and J by 10 bases, with 17 bases between. This CDR3 contains 14 residues. The CDR3 is CASSLKSQGSVAFF. DNA of the CDR3: TGCGCCAGCAGCTTGAAGTCTCAGGGATCTGTAGCTTTCTTT.

V usage is TRBV27 and J usage is TRBJ1-5; tentative D call: TRBD1 (6 bases). V dropped 3 bases and J dropped 4 bases, with 13 bases sitting between them. The CDR3 is 15 residues long. CDR1 is MNHEY, CDR2 SMNVEV, per germline (reference sequence). DNA of the CDR3: TGTGCCAGCAGTTTCGGGACACCTATTAATCAGCCCCAGCATTTT. Translating gives CASSFGTPINQPQHF.

A note on this clone: This sample includes further DNA sequences coding for the same CDR3. The V call is TRBV9, the J call TRBJ1-2; D gene uncertain. CDR3 length: 12 amino acids. CDR1 is SGDLS, CDR2 YYNGEE, per germline. The V and J ends lost 1 base and 2 bases respectively, with 3 bases between them. DNA of the CDR3: TGTGCCAGCAGCGTAAGCAACTATGGCTACACCTTC. Translating it yields CASSVSNYGYTF.

The chain employs TRBV5-6 and TRBJ2-1; TRBD2 matches 8 bases. CDR1 is SGHDT, CDR2 YYEEEE, per germline. The V gene end was trimmed by 0 bases and the J gene end by 8 bases; junction bases not matched to a gene: 4. The CDR3 extends over 14 amino acids. The DNA of the CDR3 is TGTGCCAGCAGCTTGGCACTAGCGGTCGATGAGCAGTTCTTC. It is translated as CASSLALAVDEQFF.